This T cell receptor beta chain was sequenced for a study of beta chain features in type 1 diabetes. Study as a whole: Examined across all samples were about 110 million sorted cells.

In regard to this clone: Its antigen remains unknown. The sample contains more than one DNA sequence encoding this CDR3.

CDR3 length: 13 residues. Per the germline V gene, CDR1 is GTSNPN and CDR2 is SVGIG (reference sequence). V lost 1 base and J lost 1, with 5 bases in between. What was sequenced were expressed TCRB transcripts, since all of the isolated RNA had been reverse transcribed. Assay used: immunoSEQ multiplex PCR; TCRdb lists only in-frame clones, some missing. Here the sample spans a few hundred thousand clones, approximately 15% being singletons. Whole-study results and caveats: Shortening that was moderate but significant affected the TCRB CDR3s of Type 1 diabetes patients in all four CD4+ subsets.

Sorting with CD45RO/CCR7/CD25/CD127/CD95/CD27 yielded naive, central memory, regulatory and stem-like memory CD4+ cells. Sample: naive CD4+ T cells from blood. This chain uses TRBV30 with TRBJ2-4; no reliable D call. This clonotype was obtained from a woman between 18 and 29 years old in good health. The CDR3 DNA follows: TGTGCCTGGAGTGCCCTTGCCAAAAACATTCAGTACTTC. Protein: CAWSALAKNIQYF.